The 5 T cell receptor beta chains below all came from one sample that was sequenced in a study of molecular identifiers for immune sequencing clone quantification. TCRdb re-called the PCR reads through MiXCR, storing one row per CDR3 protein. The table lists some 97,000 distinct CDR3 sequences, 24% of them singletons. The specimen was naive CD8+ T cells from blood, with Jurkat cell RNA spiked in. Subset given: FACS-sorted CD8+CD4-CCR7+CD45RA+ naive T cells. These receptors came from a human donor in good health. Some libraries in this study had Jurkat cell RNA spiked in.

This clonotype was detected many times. CDR3 coding DNA: TGTGCCACCGGCCCCGGGACAGCCTACGAGCAGTACTTC. Translated, it gives CATGPGTAYEQYF. The chain is built from TRBV19 and TRBJ2-7, with 7 nucleotides matching TRBD1. CDR3 length: 13 amino acids. V was pared by 10 bases and J by 2 bases, with 8 bases of the junction left unmatched. The germline gives CDR1 LNHDA, CDR2 SQIVND (reference sequence).

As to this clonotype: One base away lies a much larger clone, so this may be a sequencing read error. CDR3: CAWSVATVTQYF. The CDR3 DNA is TGTGCCTGGAGTGTCGCCACAGTTACGCAGTATTTT. The rearrangement links TRBV30 to TRBJ2-3; D gene uncertain. CDR3 size: 12 residues. Germline lookup yields CDR1 GTSNPN and CDR2 SVGIG (reference sequence).

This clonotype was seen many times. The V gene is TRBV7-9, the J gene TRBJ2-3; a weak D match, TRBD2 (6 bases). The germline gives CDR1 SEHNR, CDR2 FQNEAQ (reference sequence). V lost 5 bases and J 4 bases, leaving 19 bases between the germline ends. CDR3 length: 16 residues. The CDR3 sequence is CASSPPGLTFSDTQYF. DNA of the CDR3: TGTGCCAGCAGCCCACCGGGACTTACTTTTTCAGATACGCAGTATTTT.

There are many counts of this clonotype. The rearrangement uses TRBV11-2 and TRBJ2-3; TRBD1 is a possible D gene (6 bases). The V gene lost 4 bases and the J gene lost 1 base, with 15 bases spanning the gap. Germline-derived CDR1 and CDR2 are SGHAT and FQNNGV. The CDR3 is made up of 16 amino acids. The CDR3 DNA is TGTGCCAGCAGCTCCCTAGGGGCAGGGGGCACAGATACGCAGTATTTT. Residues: CASSSLGAGGTDTQYF.

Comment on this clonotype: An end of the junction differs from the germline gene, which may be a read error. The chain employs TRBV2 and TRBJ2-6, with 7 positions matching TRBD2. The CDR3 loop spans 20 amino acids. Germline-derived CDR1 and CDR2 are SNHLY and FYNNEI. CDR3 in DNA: TGTGCCAGCAGTGAAGTTGTTTCGGGGACTACCGGCTCTGGGGCCGACGTCCTGACTTTC. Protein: CASSEVVSGTTGSGADVLTF.